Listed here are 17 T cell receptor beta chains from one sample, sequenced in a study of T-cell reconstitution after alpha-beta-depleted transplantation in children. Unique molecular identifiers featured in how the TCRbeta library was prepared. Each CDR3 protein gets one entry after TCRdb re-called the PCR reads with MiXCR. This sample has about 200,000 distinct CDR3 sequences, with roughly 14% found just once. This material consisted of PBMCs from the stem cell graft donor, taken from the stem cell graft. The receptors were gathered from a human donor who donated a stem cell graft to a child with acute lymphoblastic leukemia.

Here the CDR3 DNA reads TGCGCCAGCAGCTTACGGGGTCACAATGAGCAGTTCTTC. Translating it yields CASSLRGHNEQFF. The V call is TRBV5-1, the J call TRBJ2-1; a possible D gene is TRBD2 (5 bases). Germline CDR1 reads SGHRS; CDR2 reads YFSETQ. The ends were cut back, 2 bases at V and 5 bases at J, with 8 bases in the middle. This CDR3 region has 13 residues.

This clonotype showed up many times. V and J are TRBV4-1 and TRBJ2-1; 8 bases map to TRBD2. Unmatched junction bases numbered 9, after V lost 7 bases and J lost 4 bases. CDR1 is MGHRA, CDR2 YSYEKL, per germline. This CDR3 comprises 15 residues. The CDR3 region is CASKAPGLGYNEQFF. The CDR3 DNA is TGCGCCAGCAAAGCACCGGGACTAGGTTACAATGAGCAGTTCTTC.

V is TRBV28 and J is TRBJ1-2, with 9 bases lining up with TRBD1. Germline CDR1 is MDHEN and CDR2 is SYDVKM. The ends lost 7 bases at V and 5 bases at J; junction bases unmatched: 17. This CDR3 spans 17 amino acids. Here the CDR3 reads CASISGSTGQGRYGYTF. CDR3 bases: TGTGCCAGCATCTCAGGGTCGACGGGACAGGGCAGGTATGGCTACACCTTC.

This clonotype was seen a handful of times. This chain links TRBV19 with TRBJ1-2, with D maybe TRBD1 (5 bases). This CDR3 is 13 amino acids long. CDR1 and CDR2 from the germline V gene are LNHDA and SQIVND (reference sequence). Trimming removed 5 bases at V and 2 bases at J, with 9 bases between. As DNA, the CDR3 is TGTGCCAGTAGTCCCCACAGGAACTATGGCTACACCTTC. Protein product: CASSPHRNYGYTF.

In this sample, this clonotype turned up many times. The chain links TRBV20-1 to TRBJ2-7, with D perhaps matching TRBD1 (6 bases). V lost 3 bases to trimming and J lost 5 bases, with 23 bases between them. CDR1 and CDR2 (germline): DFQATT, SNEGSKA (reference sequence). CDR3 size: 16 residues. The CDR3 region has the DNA TGCAGTGCTAGTGGCCTAGATACCGCAGGGGCCCACGAGCAGTACTTC. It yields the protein CSASGLDTAGAHEQYF.

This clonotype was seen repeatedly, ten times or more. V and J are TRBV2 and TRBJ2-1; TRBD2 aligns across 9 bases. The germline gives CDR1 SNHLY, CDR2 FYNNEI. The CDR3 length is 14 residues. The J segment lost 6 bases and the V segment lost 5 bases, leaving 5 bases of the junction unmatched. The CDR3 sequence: CASSSLAGSNEQFF. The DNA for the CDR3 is TGTGCCAGCAGTTCCCTAGCGGGGAGCAATGAGCAGTTCTTC.

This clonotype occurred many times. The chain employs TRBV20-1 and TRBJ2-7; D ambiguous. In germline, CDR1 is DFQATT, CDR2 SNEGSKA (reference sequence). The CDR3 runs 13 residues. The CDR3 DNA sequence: TGCAGGGACCCCTGTGACGAAACCTACGAGCAGTACTTC. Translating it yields CRDPCDETYEQYF.

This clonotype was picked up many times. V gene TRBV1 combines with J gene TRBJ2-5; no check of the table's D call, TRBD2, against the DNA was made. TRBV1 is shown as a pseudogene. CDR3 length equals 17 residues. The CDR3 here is CTSSQEVSGIPTETQYF. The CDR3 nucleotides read TGCACCAGCAGCCAAGAGGTCAGCGGGATCCCTACGGAGACCCAGTACTTC.

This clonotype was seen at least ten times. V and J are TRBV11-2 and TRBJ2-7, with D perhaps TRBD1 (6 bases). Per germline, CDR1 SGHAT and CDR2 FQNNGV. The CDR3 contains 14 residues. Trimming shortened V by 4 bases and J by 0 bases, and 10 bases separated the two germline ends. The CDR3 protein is CASSWDTSSYEQYF. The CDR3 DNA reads TGTGCCAGCAGCTGGGACACGAGCTCCTACGAGCAGTACTTC.

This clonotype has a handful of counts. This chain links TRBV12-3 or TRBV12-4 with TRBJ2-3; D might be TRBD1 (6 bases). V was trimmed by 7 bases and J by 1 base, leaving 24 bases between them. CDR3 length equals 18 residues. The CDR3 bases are TGTGCCAGCACCCCTGACAGGTTCCCCGATACGGGCACAGATACGCAGTATTTT. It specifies CASTPDRFPDTGTDTQYF.

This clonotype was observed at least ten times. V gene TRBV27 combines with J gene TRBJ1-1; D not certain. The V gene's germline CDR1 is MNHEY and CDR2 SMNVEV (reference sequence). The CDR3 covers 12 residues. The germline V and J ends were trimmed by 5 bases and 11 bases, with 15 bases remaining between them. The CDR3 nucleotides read TGTGCCAGCAGTCCAGATCCAAGTCGGGCTTTCTTT. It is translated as CASSPDPSRAFF.

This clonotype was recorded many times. CDR3 sequence reads: CASSLTSTGTGELFF. In DNA form, the CDR3 reads TGTGCCAGCAGCTTAACTAGTACGGGCACCGGGGAGCTGTTTTTT. The chain has TRBV7-9 and TRBJ2-2; TRBD2 is a possible D gene (5 bases). The V gene's germline CDR1 is SEHNR and CDR2 FQNEAQ (reference sequence). The V end was cut by 2 bases, the J end by 4 bases, with 11 bases between. This CDR3 region has 15 residues.

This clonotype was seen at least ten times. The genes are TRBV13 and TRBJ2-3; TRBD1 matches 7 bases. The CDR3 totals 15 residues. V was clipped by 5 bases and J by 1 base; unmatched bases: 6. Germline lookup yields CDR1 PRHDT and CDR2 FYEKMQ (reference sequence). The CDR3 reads CASSPGDSGTDTQYF. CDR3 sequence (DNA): TGTGCCAGCAGCCCAGGGGACAGCGGCACAGATACGCAGTATTTT.

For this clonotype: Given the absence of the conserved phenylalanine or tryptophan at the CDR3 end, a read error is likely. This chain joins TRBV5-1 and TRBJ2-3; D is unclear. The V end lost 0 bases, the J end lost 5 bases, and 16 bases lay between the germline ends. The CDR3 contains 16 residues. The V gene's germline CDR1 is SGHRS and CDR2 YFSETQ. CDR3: CASSLATPHEGDTQYS. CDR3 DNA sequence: TGCGCCAGCAGCTTGGCTACACCCCACGAAGGAGATACGCAGTATTCT.

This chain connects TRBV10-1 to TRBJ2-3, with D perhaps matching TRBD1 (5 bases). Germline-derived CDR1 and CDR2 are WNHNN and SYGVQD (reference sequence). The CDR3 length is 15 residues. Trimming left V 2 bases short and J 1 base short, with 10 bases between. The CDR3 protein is CASSESRAGTDTQYF. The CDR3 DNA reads TGCGCCAGCAGTGAGAGCAGGGCTGGCACAGATACGCAGTATTTT.

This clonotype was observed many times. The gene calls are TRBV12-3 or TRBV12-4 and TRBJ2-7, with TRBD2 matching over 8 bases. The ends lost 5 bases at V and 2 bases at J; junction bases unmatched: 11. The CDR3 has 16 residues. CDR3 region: CASSETSDVEAYEQYF. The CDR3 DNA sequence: TGTGCCAGCAGTGAGACTAGCGATGTAGAAGCCTACGAGCAGTACTTC.

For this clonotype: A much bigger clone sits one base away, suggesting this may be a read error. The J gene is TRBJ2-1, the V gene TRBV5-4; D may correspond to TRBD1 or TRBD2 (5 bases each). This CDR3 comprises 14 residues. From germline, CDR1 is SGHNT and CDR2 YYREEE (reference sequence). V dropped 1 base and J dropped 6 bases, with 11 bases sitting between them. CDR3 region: CASSLRSGPNEQFF. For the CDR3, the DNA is TGTGCCAGCAGCTTGAGGTCGGGACCCAATGAGCAGTTCTTC. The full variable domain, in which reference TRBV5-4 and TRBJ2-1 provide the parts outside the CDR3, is ETGVTQSPTHLIKTRGQQVTLRCSSQSGHNTVSWYQQALGQGPQFIFQYYREEENGRGNFPPRFSGLQFPNYSSELNVNALELDDSALYLCASSLRSGPNEQFFGPGTRLTVL.